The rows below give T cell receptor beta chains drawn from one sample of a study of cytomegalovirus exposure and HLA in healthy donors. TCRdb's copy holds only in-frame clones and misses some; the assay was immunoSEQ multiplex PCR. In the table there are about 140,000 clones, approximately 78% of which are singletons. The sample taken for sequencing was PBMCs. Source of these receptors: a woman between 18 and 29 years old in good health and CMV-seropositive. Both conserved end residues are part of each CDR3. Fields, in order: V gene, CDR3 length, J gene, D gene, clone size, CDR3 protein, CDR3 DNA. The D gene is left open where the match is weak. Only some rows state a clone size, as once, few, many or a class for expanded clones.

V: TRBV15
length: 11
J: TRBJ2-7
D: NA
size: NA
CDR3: CATSRDQEQYF
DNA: TGTGCCACCAGCAGAGATCAAGAGCAGTACTTC

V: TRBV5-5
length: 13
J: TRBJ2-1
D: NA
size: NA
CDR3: CASSPDINNEQFF
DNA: TGTGCCAGCAGCCCGGACATCAACAATGAGCAGTTCTTC

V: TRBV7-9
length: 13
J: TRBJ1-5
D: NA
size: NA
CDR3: CASSQAGGQPQHF
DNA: TGTGCCAGCAGCCAGGCGGGGGGCCAGCCCCAGCATTTT

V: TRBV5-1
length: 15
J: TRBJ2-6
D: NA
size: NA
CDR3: CASSLRGSGANVLTF
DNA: TGCGCCAGCAGCTTGCGGGGGTCTGGGGCCAACGTCCTGACTTTC

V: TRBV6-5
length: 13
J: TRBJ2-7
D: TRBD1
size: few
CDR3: CASRGDSSYEQYF
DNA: TGTGCCAGCAGGGGGGACAGTTCCTACGAGCAGTACTTC

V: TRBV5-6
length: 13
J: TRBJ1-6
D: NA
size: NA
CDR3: CASSSLLNSPLHF
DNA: TGTGCCAGCAGCTCCTTACTAAATTCACCCCTCCACTTT

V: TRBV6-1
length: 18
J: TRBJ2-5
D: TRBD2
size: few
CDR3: CASSQAGGGLAAQETQYF
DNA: TGTGCCAGCAGTCAAGCGGGGGGGGGACTAGCGGCTCAAGAGACCCAGTACTTC

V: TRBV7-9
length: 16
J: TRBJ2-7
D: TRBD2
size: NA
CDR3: CASSTEGLAGFYEQYF
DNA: TGTGCCAGCAGCACCGAGGGACTAGCGGGGTTTTACGAGCAGTACTTC

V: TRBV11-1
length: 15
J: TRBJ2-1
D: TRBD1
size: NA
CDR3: CASSPDTGARNEQFF
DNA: TGTGCCAGCAGCCCTGATACAGGGGCCCGGAATGAGCAGTTCTTC

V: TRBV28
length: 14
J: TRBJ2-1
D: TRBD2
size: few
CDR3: CASSSTPRSGGLFF
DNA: TGTGCCAGCAGTTCCACCCCCAGAAGCGGGGGGTTGTTCTTC

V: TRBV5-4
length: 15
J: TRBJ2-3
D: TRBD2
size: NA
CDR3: CASSTWRGGTDTQYF
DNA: TGTGCCAGCAGCACCTGGCGGGGGGGAACAGATACGCAGTATTTT

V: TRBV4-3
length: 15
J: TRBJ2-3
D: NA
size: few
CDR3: CASSRGQGVTDTQYF
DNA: TGCGCCAGCAGCCGGGGTCAAGGGGTTACAGATACGCAGTATTTT

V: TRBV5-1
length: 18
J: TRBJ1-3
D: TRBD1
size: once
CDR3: CASSFSSGQGASGNTIYF
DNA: TGCGCCAGCAGCTTCAGTTCGGGACAGGGGGCCTCTGGAAACACCATATATTTT

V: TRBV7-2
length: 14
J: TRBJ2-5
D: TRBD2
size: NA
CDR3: CASSLWSSGVEQYF
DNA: TGTGCCAGCAGCTTATGGTCTAGCGGGGTTGAGCAGTACTTC

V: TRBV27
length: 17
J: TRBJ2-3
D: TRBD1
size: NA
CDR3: CASRPYTGGRSTDTQYF
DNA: TGTGCCAGCAGACCCTATACAGGGGGGCGCAGCACAGATACGCAGTATTTT

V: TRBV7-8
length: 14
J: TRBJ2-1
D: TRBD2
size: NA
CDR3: CASLPLAGGNEQFF
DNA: TGTGCCAGCTTACCCCTAGCGGGGGGGAATGAGCAGTTCTTC

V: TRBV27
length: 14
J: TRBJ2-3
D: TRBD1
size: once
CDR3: CASSWDRGTDTQYF
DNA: TGTGCCAGCAGTTGGGACAGGGGCACAGATACGCAGTATTTT

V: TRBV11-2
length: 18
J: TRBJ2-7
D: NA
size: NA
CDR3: CASSLNGWGGAPLYEQYF
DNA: TGTGCCAGCAGCTTAAATGGGTGGGGGGGGGCACCCCTTTACGAGCAGTACTTC

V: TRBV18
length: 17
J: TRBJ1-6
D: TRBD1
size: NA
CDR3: CASSPSPHGTGRSPLHF
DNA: TGTGCCAGCTCACCATCCCCACACGGGACAGGGCGCTCACCCCTCCACTTT

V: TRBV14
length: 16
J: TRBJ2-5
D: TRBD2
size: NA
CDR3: CASSRSGGRLKETQYF
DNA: TGTGCCAGCAGCCGTTCGGGGGGGCGCCTCAAAGAGACCCAGTACTTC

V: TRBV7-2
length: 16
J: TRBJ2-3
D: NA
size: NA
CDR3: CASSLVADSNTDTQYF
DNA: TGTGCCAGCAGCTTAGTGGCGGACTCAAACACAGATACGCAGTATTTT

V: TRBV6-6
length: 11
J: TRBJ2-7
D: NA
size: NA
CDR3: CASTGTYEQYF
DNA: TGTGCCAGCACGGGAACCTACGAGCAGTACTTC

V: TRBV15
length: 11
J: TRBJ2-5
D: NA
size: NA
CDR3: CATSSGGTQYF
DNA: TGTGCCACCAGCTCCGGGGGGACCCAGTACTTC

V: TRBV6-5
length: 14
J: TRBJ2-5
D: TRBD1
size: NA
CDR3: CASSLRTGGETQYF
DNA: TGTGCCAGCAGTCTCAGGACAGGGGGAGAGACCCAGTACTTC

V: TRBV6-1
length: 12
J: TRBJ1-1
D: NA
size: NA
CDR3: CASAKEPLGAFF
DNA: TGTGCCAGCGCCAAGGAGCCTTTGGGAGCTTTCTTT

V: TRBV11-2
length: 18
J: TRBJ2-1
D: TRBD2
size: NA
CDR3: CASSLSVLAGGPRNEQFF
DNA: TGTGCCAGCAGCTTAAGTGTACTGGCGGGGGGCCCTCGGAATGAGCAGTTCTTC

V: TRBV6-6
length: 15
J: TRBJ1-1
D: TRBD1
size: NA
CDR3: CASRNEGQGDTEAFF
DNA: TGTGCCAGCAGAAACGAGGGACAGGGCGACACTGAAGCTTTCTTT

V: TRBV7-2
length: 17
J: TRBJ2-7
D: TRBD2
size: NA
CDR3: CASSLGGVGLAGYEQYF
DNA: TGTGCCAGCAGCTTAGGGGGTGTAGGACTAGCGGGCTACGAGCAGTACTTC

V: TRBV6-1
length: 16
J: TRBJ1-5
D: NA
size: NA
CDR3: CASSEVQWLSNQPQHF
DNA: TGTGCCAGCAGTGAAGTACAGTGGCTTAGCAATCAGCCCCAGCATTTT

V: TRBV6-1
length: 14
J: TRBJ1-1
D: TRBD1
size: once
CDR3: CASREGQGDTEAFF
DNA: TGTGCCAGCAGGGAGGGACAGGGGGACACTGAAGCTTTCTTT

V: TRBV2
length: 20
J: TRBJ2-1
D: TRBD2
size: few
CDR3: CASSPVWTSGEEGSYNEQFF
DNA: TGTGCCAGCAGTCCCGTTTGGACTAGCGGGGAGGAGGGGTCCTACAATGAGCAGTTCTTC

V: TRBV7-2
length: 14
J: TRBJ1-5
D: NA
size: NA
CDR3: CASSFGGWNQPQHF
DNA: TGTGCCAGCAGCTTCGGGGGGTGGAATCAGCCCCAGCATTTT

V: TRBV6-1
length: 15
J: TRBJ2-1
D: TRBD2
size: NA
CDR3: CASSSAGLAIDEQFF
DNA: TGTGCCAGCAGTTCCGCGGGACTAGCGATCGATGAGCAGTTCTTC

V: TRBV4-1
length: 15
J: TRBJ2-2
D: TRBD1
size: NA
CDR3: CASSQEQGMAGELFF
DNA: TGCGCCAGCAGCCAAGAACAGGGGATGGCCGGGGAGCTGTTTTTT

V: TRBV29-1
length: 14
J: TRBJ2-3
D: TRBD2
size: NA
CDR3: CSVEGGVGTDTQYF
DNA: TGCAGCGTTGAGGGAGGGGTGGGCACAGATACGCAGTATTTT

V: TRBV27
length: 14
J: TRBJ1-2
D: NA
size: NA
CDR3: CASSFGSGGFGYTF
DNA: NA

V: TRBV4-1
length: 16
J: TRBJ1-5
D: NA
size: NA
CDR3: CASSRTQAPFNQPQHF
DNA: TGCGCCAGCAGCCGGACACAGGCACCGTTCAATCAGCCCCAGCATTTT

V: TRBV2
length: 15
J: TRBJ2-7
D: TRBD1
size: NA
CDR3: CASTIKRTGPYEQYF
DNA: TGTGCCAGCACCATAAAACGGACAGGTCCGTACGAGCAGTACTTC

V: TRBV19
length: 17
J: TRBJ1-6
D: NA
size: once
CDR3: CASSIDTGSSYNSPLHF
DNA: TGTGCCAGTAGTATCGATACAGGGAGCTCCTATAATTCACCCCTCCACTTT

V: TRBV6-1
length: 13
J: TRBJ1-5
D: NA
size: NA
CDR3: CASKDFSNQPQHF
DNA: TGTGCCAGCAAAGACTTCTCCAATCAGCCCCAGCATTTT

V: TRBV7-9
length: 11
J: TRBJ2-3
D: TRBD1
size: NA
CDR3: CASRGGTGEYF
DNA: TGTGCCAGCAGGGGCGGGACAGGGGAGTATTTT

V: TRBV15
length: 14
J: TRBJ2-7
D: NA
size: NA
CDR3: CATSRGDSSYEQYF
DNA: TGTGCCACCAGCAGAGGAGACAGTTCCTACGAGCAGTACTTC

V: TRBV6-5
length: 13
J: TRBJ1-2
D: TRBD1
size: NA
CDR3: CASRPTGGSGYTF
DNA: TGTGCCAGCAGGCCGACAGGGGGCTCTGGCTACACCTTC

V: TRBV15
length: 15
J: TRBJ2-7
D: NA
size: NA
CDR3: CATSRVDGEVREQYF
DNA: TGTGCCACCAGCAGAGTCGACGGGGAGGTGCGCGAGCAGTACTTC

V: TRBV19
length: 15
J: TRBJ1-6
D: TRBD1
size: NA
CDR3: CASSIGGGHNSPLHF
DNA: TGTGCCAGTAGTATTGGAGGGGGCCATAATTCACCCCTCCACTTT

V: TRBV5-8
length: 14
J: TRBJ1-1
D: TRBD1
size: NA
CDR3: CASSLRGLGTEAFF
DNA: TGTGCCAGCAGCTTGAGGGGGCTCGGTACTGAAGCTTTCTTT

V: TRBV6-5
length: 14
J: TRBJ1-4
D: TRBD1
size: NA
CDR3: CASRATGSREKLFF
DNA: TGTGCCAGCAGGGCGACAGGGTCGAGGGAAAAACTGTTTTTT

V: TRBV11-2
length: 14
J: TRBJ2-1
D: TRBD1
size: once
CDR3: CASTLGQVYNEQFF
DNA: TGTGCCAGCACCCTCGGACAGGTTTACAATGAGCAGTTCTTC

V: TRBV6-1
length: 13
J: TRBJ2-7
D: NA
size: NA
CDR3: CASAGGLAYEQYF
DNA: TGTGCCAGCGCCGGAGGGCTAGCCTACGAGCAGTACTTC

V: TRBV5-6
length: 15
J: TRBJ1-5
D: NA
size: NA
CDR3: CASSLAGAGNQPQHF
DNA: TGTGCCAGCAGCTTGGCTGGAGCCGGCAATCAGCCCCAGCATTTT

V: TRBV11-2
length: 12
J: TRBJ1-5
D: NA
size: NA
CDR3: CASSLGGGPQHF
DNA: TGTGCCAGCAGCTTGGGTGGGGGCCCCCAGCATTTT

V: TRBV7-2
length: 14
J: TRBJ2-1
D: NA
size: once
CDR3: CASSLSHRRDEQFF
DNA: TGTGCCAGCAGCTTATCCCACAGGAGGGATGAGCAGTTCTTC

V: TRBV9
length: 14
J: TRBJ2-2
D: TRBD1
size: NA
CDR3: CASGKVDRAGELFF
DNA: TGTGCCAGCGGGAAGGTGGACAGGGCCGGGGAGCTGTTTTTT

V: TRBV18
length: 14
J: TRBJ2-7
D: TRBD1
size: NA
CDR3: CASSQGQGTYEQYF
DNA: TGTGCCAGCTCACAGGGACAGGGGACCTACGAGCAGTACTTC